The 23 T cell receptor beta chains presented below share a single source sample, sequenced in a study of T cell repertoires in ileal Crohn's disease. TCRdb's copy holds only in-frame clones and misses some; the assay was immunoSEQ multiplex PCR. The table has approximately 4,100 clones, about 80% seen once. The sequenced material came from ileal tissue. These receptors were taken from an adult with Crohn's disease.

The chain combines TRBV18 with TRBJ2-7; 10 nucleotides match TRBD1. This CDR3 spans 15 amino acids. With V trimmed by 3 bases and J by 7 bases, 9 bases remained unmatched. Per the germline V gene, CDR1 is KGHSH and CDR2 is LQKENI. The CDR3 loop is CASSPPGTGVREQYF. The CDR3 DNA follows: TGTGCCAGCTCACCGCCCGGGACAGGGGTAAGAGAGCAGTACTTC.

The V and J genes are TRBV30 and TRBJ1-2; 9 positions agree with TRBD1. This CDR3 spans 14 amino acids. Germline CDR1 reads GTSNPN; CDR2 reads SVGIG (reference sequence). The V gene end was trimmed by 1 base and the J gene end by 4 bases; junction bases not matched to a gene: 4. The CDR3 loop is CAWSEGQGPYGYTF. CDR3 bases: TGTGCCTGGAGTGAGGGACAGGGACCCTATGGCTACACCTTC.

V and J are TRBV28 and TRBJ2-7; no definite D call. This CDR3 spans 10 amino acids. Germline CDR1 is MDHEN and CDR2 is SYDVKM. V shed 6 bases and J shed 3 bases, with 3 bases lying between them. CDR3 in amino acids: CASRLYEQYF. In DNA form, the CDR3 reads TGTGCCAGCAGACTCTACGAGCAGTACTTC.

The gene calls are TRBV6-4 and TRBJ1-6, with unresolved D. There are 16 residues in the CDR3. The germline V gene has CDR1 MRHNA and CDR2 SNTAGT. V was pared by 2 bases and J by 2 bases, with 10 bases between. The chain's CDR3 is CASSDRGIPYNSPLHF. The DNA of the CDR3 is TGTGCCAGCAGTGACCGGGGAATACCCTATAATTCACCCCTCCACTTT.

J is TRBJ1-6 and V is TRBV7-9; a possible D gene is TRBD1 (5 bases). V gave up 3 bases and J gave up 3 bases, with 12 bases separating them. The CDR3 has 16 amino acids. CDR1 is SEHNR and CDR2 is FQNEAQ in the germline V gene (reference sequence). The CDR3 bases are TGTGCCAGCAGCTTTCAGGGAAATCGCTATAATTCACCCCTCCACTTT. This sequence encodes CASSFQGNRYNSPLHF.

About this clone: Germline and junction disagree at one end, which may indicate a read error. The identical CDR3 is also encoded by other nucleotide sequences in the sample. This chain links TRBV20-1 with TRBJ1-6; D perhaps matches TRBD1 (6 bases). Per germline, CDR1 DFQATT and CDR2 SNEGSKA (reference sequence). The CDR3 consists of 11 residues. CDR3 region: CSVGGNSPLHF. As DNA, the CDR3 is TGCAGTGTAGGGGGAAATTCCCCCCTCCACTTT.

The DNA for the CDR3 is TGTGCCTGGAGTGAGCCGTGGAGGGGAGGTCCTGAAGCTTTCTTT. This sequence encodes CAWSEPWRGGPEAFF. The V gene is TRBV30, the J gene TRBJ1-1; D may be TRBD1 (5 bases). The V end lost 1 base, the J end lost 6 bases, and 18 bases lay between the germline ends. This CDR3 has 15 amino acids. Germline V CDR1 and CDR2: GTSNPN, SVGIG (reference sequence).

This rearrangement joins TRBV30 to TRBJ1-4; D may be TRBD1 (5 bases). The CDR3 loop spans 15 amino acids. V gave up 5 bases and J gave up 5 bases, with 18 bases separating them. Germline assignment: CDR1 GTSNPN and CDR2 SVGIG (reference sequence). Here the CDR3 reads CAWQDLGRGNEKLFF. The CDR3 DNA is TGTGCCTGGCAGGACCTCGGAAGGGGAAATGAAAAACTGTTTTTT.

The J gene is TRBJ2-7, the V gene TRBV2, with TRBD1 as a possible D gene (6 bases). The germline V and J ends were trimmed by 8 bases and 5 bases, with 19 bases remaining between them. The CDR3 contains 14 residues. Germline V gives CDR1 SNHLY, CDR2 FYNNEI. The CDR3 coding sequence is TGTGCCAGCCTAAAGAGGGGGTATTTAGACGAGCAGTACTTC. This codes for CASLKRGYLDEQYF.

This clone was observed a few times. The rearrangement joins TRBV29-1 to TRBJ1-2, with a weak D call TRBD1 (5 bases). The ends were cut back, 6 bases at V and 5 bases at J, with 13 bases in the middle. This CDR3 has 12 amino acids. Germline V gene lookup returns CDR1 SQVTM and CDR2 ANQGSEA. CDR3: CSVGEAGYGYTF. The CDR3 coding sequence is TGCAGCGTGGGGGAGGCAGGATATGGCTACACCTTC.

The CDR3 protein is CASSRTGTSAFF. CDR3 nucleotide sequence: TGTGCCAGCAGCCGGACAGGGACAAGTGCTTTCTTT. The J gene is TRBJ1-1, the V gene TRBV11-2, with 8 bases that match TRBD1. V gave up 5 bases and J gave up 11 bases; unmatched junction bases: 7. Germline CDR1 is SGHAT and CDR2 is FQNNGV. The CDR3 sequence is 12 residues long.

J is TRBJ1-2 and V is TRBV6-1; TRBD1 might be the D (6 bases). The CDR3 length is 17 residues. V gave up 2 bases and J gave up 6 bases, with 22 bases separating them. Germline CDR1 is MNHNS and CDR2 is SASEGT. In nucleotides, the CDR3 is TGTGCCAGCAGTGAACGGGCTCTGCAGGGGACAAGGGATGGCTACACCTTC. Encoded protein: CASSERALQGTRDGYTF.

The chain joins TRBV7-9 to TRBJ1-2; 7 nucleotides line up with TRBD1. Germline-derived CDR1 and CDR2 are SEHNR and FQNEAQ (reference sequence). CDR3 length equals 13 residues. V trimming: 6 bases; J trimming: 6 bases; junction bases outside the gene matches: 7. The CDR3, as DNA: TGTGCCAGCAGGCCTGACAGGGAGGATGGCTACACCTTC. This codes for CASRPDREDGYTF.

The V and J genes are TRBV10-3 and TRBJ2-6, with TRBD1 matching 7 bases. V was clipped by 0 bases and J by 0 bases; unmatched bases: 11. CDR1 is ENHRY and CDR2 is SYGVKD in the germline V gene. The CDR3 has 20 residues. The CDR3 loop reads CAISESKGDRAFSGANVLTF. The DNA for the CDR3 is TGTGCCATCAGTGAGTCGAAGGGCGACAGGGCGTTCTCTGGGGCCAACGTCCTGACTTTC.

The chain recombines TRBV27 with TRBJ1-1, with a tentative D call TRBD1 (6 bases). CDR1 and CDR2 (germline): MNHEY, SMNVEV (reference sequence). V gave up 5 bases and J gave up 5 bases, with 18 bases separating them. The length of the CDR3 is 15 residues. In DNA form, the CDR3 reads TGTGCCAGCAGTGACGGGGAGGGGGGCAGGACTGAAGCTTTCTTT. This codes for CASSDGEGGRTEAFF.

The CDR3 nucleotides read TGTGCCAGCTCACAGTACAGCGGGGGAGACGGGGAGCTGTTTTTT. The encoded protein is CASSQYSGGDGELFF. The chain carries TRBV18 and TRBJ2-2; 8 bases match TRBD2. V was clipped by 4 bases and J by 7 bases; unmatched bases: 8. The CDR3 contains 15 residues. Looked up from germline, CDR1 is KGHSH and CDR2 is LQKENI. Supplemented by reference TRBV18 and TRBJ2-2, the full variable domain reads NAGVMQNPRHLVRRRGQEARLRCSPMKGHSHVYWYRQLPEEGLKFMVYLQKENIIDESGMPKERFSAEFPKEGPSILRIQQVVRGDSAAYFCASSQYSGGDGELFFGEGSRLTVL.

The gene calls are TRBV7-9 and TRBJ1-5, with no clear D. V lost 1 base to trimming and J lost 7 bases, with 8 bases between them. The CDR3 spans 13 residues. Germline V lookup: CDR1 SEHNR, CDR2 FQNEAQ (reference sequence). The CDR3 coding sequence is TGTGCCAGCAGCTTAGGTACAGACCAGCCCCAGCATTTT. Its protein product is CASSLGTDQPQHF.

The J gene is TRBJ1-6, the V gene TRBV6-5; 9 bases fit TRBD1. The CDR3 covers 14 residues. CDR1 and CDR2 from the germline V gene are MNHEY and SVGAGI. The J segment lost 9 bases and the V segment lost 5 bases, leaving 5 bases of the junction unmatched. The CDR3 DNA sequence: TGTGCCAGCAGTGCGGGACAGGGAACTTCACCCCTCCACTTT. Its protein product is CASSAGQGTSPLHF.

J is TRBJ1-4 and V is TRBV4-2, with D perhaps matching TRBD1 (5 bases). V was pared by 1 base and J by 8 bases, with 17 bases between. Germline loops: CDR1 LGHNA, CDR2 YNFKEQ. There are 16 residues in the CDR3. CDR3 amino acids: CASSQVAGVGKEKLFF. The CDR3 nucleotides read TGTGCCAGCAGCCAAGTTGCGGGGGTGGGAAAGGAAAAACTGTTTTTT.

The V gene is TRBV6-6, the J gene TRBJ2-3; D perhaps matches TRBD1 (5 bases). V was clipped by 3 bases and J by 2 bases, with 9 bases between them. The CDR3 sequence is 14 residues long. CDR1 is MNHNY, CDR2 SVGAGI, per germline (reference sequence). The CDR3 region is CASSYLDTTDTQYF. The CDR3 DNA sequence: TGTGCCAGCAGTTATTTGGACACCACAGATACGCAGTATTTT.

This chain links TRBV5-1 with TRBJ1-5, with D possibly matching TRBD1 (6 bases). Trimming pared 4 bases from V and 0 bases from J, leaving 11 bases between. This CDR3 is 15 amino acids long. Germline CDR1 and CDR2: SGHRS and YFSETQ. CDR3 bases: TGCGCCAGCAGCCTAGGGGGGGTTAGCAATCAGCCCCAGCATTTT. Its translation: CASSLGGVSNQPQHF.

This sequence joins TRBV6-4 and TRBJ1-5; D may be TRBD1 (6 bases). V lost 7 bases and J lost 0, with 10 bases in between. Looked up from germline, CDR1 is MRHNA and CDR2 is SNTAGT. This CDR3 spans 14 amino acids. CDR3 in amino acids: CASMDSYSNQPQHF. The CDR3 bases are TGTGCCAGCATGGACAGTTATAGCAATCAGCCCCAGCATTTT.

V is TRBV5-1 and J is TRBJ2-7; perhaps TRBD2 as D (6 bases). V lost 5 bases and J 5 bases, leaving 17 bases between the germline ends. The CDR3 extends over 14 amino acids. Germline loops: CDR1 SGHRS, CDR2 YFSETQ. CDR3 in DNA: TGCGCCAGCAGAATAGTACGGGGGACGGACGAGCAGTACTTC. Residues: CASRIVRGTDEQYF.